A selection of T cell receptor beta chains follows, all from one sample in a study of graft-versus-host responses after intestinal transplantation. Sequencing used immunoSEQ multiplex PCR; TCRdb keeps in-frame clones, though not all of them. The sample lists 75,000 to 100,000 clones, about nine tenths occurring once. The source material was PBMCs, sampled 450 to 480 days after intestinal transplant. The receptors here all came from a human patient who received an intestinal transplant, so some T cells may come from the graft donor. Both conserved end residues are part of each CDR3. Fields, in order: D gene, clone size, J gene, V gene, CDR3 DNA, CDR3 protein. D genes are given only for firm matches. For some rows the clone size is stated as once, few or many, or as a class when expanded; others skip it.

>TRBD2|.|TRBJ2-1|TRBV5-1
TGCGCCAGCAGCTCCGGGGGGACCTCCTACAATGAGCAGTTCTTC
CASSSGGTSYNEQFF
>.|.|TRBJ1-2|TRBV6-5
TGTGCCAGCAGTTACAAGGTCATCTATGGCTACACCTTC
CASSYKVIYGYTF
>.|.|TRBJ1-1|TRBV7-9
TGTGCCAGCAGCTTACCGGGCCTCATGAACACTGAAGCTTTCTTT
CASSLPGLMNTEAFF
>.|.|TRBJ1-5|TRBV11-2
TGTGCCAGCAGCTTAGGGGGGGGATCCCAGCCCCAGCATTTT
CASSLGGGSQPQHF
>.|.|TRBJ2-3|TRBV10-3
TGTGCCATCAGTGGGTGGGAACCAGATACGCAGTATTTT
CAISGWEPDTQYF
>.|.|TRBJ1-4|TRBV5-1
TGCGCCAGCAGCTCCGGGCCTGCAACTAATGAAAAACTGTTTTTT
CASSSGPATNEKLFF
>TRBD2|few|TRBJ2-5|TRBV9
TGTGCCAGCAGCCGTAGCGGGGGTGGGCAAGAGACCCAGTACTTC
CASSRSGGGQETQYF
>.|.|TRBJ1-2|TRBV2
TGTGCCAGCAGGGCGACAGGTGCCATTGGCTACACCTTC
CASRATGAIGYTF
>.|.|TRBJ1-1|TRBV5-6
TGTGCCAGCAGCTCGGAAACTGCTTACACTGAAGCTTTCTTT
CASSSETAYTEAFF
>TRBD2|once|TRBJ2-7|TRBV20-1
TGCAGTGCCGGGGGGGAGCAGTACTTC
CSAGGEQYF
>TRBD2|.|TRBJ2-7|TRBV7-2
TGTGCCAGCAGCTCCCGGGACTACAGCTACGAGCAGTACTTC
CASSSRDYSYEQYF
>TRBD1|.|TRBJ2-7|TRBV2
TGTGCCAGCAGGGACCGGGACAGCTACGAGCAGTACTTC
CASRDRDSYEQYF
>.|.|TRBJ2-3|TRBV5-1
TGCGCCACCCGACGGGACGCAGATACGCAGTATTTT
CATRRDADTQYF
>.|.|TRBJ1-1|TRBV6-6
TGTGCCAGCAGTTGGGGCACTGAAGCTTTCTTT
CASSWGTEAFF
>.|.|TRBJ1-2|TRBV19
TGTGCCAGTAAACGGCAGGATCGAACCTCTAACTATGGCTACACCTTC
CASKRQDRTSNYGYTF
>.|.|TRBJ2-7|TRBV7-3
TGTGCCAGCAGCCCAGAAGACAGGAAGATGTACTTC
CASSPEDRKMYF
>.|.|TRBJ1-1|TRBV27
TGTGCCAGCAGTTTGGGAATCACAGGGTACACTGAAGCTTTCTTT
CASSLGITGYTEAFF
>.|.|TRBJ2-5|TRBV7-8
TGTGCCACCGAAGACAGGGAGGGTGAGACCCAGTACTTC
CATEDREGETQYF
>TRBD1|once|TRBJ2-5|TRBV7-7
TGTGCTAGCAGCCCCACACCCGGGACAGGGGCAGTGGAGACCCAGTACTTC
CASSPTPGTGAVETQYF
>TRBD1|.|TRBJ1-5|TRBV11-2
TGTGCCAGCAGCCGGGACAGGGCGGATCAGCCCCAGCATTTT
CASSRDRADQPQHF
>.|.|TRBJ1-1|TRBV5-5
TGTGCCAGCAGCTTAACGGACTGGGGGACTGAAGCTTTCTTT
CASSLTDWGTEAFF
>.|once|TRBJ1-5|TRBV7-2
TGTGCCAGCAGCTTAGTCGGTGGAGGGTCTCAGCCCCAGCATTTT
CASSLVGGGSQPQHF
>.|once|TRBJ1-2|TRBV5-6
TGTGCCAGCAGCTTATCGGGATACACCACCCTTAACTATGGCTACACCTTC
CASSLSGYTTLNYGYTF
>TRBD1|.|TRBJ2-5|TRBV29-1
TGCAGCGTTGCGACAGGGGAGGAGACCCAGTACTTC
CSVATGEETQYF
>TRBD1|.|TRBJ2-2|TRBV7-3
TGTGCCAGCAGCTCCGACAGGGCGACGAACACCGGGGAGCTGTTTTTT
CASSSDRATNTGELFF
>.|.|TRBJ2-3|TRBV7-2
TGTGCCAGCAGCTTAGTCGGTAGCACAGATACGCAGTATTTT
CASSLVGSTDTQYF
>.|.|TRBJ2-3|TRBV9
TGTGCCAGCAGCTGGGTGGCAGATACGCAGTATTTT
CASSWVADTQYF
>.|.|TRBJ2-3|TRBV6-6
TGTGCCAGCAGGCCCCGGAGCCACCACACAGATACGCAGTATTTT
CASRPRSHHTDTQYF
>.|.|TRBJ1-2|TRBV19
TGTGCCAGTAGAAGGGCTGGACTAAACTATGGCTACACCTTC
CASRRAGLNYGYTF
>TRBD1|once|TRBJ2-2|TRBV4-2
TGTGCCAGCAGCCAAGACCCTTTAGGGACAGGGAAGGCCGGGGAGCTGTTTTTT
CASSQDPLGTGKAGELFF
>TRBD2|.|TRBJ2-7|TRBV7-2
TGTGCCAGCAGCTTGAGCGGGGGGGCGTCCTACGAGCAGTACTTC
CASSLSGGASYEQYF
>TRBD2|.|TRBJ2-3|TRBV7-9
TGTGCCAGCAGCCGGGGGGGGCCCGGAGATACGCAGTATTTT
CASSRGGPGDTQYF
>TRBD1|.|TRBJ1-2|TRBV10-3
TGTGCCATCAGTGAGGCAGGGGGGAGTAGGAGCTACACCTTC
CAISEAGGSRSYTF
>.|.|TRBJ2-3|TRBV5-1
TGCGCCAGCAGCTTGGTTGGCGGGGAACACACAGATACGCAGTATTTT
CASSLVGGEHTDTQYF
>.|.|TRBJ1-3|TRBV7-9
TGTGCCAGCAGCGAAGTCTTGTTTGGTGGAAACACCATATATTTT
CASSEVLFGGNTIYF
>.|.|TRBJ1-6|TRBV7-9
TGTGCCAGCAGCCGGGACACGAGCTCCTATAATTCACCCCTCCACTTT
CASSRDTSSYNSPLHF
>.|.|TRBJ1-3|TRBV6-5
TGTGTCAGCAGTTATTCCGGGACCGGCTCTGGAAACACCATATATTTT
CVSSYSGTGSGNTIYF
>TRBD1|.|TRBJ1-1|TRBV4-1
TGCGCCAGCAGCCGCGACAGGGGGCTTGGAGCTTTCTTT
CASSRDRGLGAFF
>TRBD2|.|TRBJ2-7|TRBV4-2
TGTGCCAGCAGCTTAAGTCAGCGGGGGGGCAACGAGCAGTACTTC
CASSLSQRGGNEQYF
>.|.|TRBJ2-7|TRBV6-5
TGTGCCAGCAGTTACTCGGGTAGAGAGTACTTC
CASSYSGREYF
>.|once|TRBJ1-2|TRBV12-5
TGTGCTAGTGGTTTGGTAGGCTATGGCTACACCTTC
CASGLVGYGYTF
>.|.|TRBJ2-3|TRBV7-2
TGTGCCAGCAGCTTAGCTAGCGGATACACAGATACGCAGTATTTT
CASSLASGYTDTQYF
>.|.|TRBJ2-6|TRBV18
TGTGCCAGCTCACCATACACAGGGAACTCCGCTGGGGCCAACGTCCTGACTTTC
CASSPYTGNSAGANVLTF
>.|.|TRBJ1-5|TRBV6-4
TGTGCCAGCAGCACCTATAGCAATCAGCCCCAGCATTTT
CASSTYSNQPQHF
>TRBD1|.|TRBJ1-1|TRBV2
TGTGCCACCACTTCCCCCCAGGGGGCAGGGAACACTGAAGCTTTCTTT
CATTSPQGAGNTEAFF
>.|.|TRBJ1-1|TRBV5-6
TGTGCCAGCAGCTTGGGTGGCCAGGACGAAGCTTTCTTT
CASSLGGQDEAFF
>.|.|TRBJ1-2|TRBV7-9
TGTGCCAGCAGCCCGGGCCCAATCCAGGGCTACACCTTC
CASSPGPIQGYTF
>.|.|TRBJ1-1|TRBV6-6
TGTGCCAGCGACGGTATCAACACTGAAGCTTTCTTT
CASDGINTEAFF
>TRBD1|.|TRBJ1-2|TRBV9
TGTGCCAGCAGCGCGGGGGACAGGGAAGCTAACTATGGCTACACCTTC
CASSAGDREANYGYTF
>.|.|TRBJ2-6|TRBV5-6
TGTGCCAGCAGCTTGGATGGTGCCCAGGTTGCATCTGGGGCCAACGTCCTGACTTTC
CASSLDGAQVASGANVLTF
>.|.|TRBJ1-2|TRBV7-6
TGTGCCAGCAGCTTAGAACCAGGGGCCCCCTATGGCTACACCTTC
CASSLEPGAPYGYTF